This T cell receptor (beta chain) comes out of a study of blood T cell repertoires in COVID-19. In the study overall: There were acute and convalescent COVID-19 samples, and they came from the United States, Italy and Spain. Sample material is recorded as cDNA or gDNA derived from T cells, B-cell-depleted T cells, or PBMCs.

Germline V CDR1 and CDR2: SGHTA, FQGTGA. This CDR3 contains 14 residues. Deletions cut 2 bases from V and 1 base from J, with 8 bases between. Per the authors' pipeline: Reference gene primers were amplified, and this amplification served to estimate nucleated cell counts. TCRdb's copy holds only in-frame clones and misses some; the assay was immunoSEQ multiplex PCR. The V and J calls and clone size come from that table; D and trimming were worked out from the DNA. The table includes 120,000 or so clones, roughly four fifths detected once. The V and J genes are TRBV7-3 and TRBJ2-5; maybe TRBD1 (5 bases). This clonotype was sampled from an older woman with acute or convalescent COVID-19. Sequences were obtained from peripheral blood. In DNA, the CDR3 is TGTGCCAGCAGCTTATCAGGGCCCCAAGAGACCCAGTACTTC. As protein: CASSLSGPQETQYF. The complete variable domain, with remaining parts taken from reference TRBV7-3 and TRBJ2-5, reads GAGVSQTPSNKVTEKGKYVELRCDPISGHTALYWYRQSLGQGPEFLIYFQGTGAADDSGLPNDRFFAVRPEGSVSTLKIQRTERGDSAVYLCASSLSGPQETQYFGPGTRLLVL.